The 24 T cell receptor beta chains in this list originate from one sample, sequenced in a study of blood T cell repertoires in COVID-19 (dated by TCRdb to 2020 to 2021). Library generation was performed with the immunoSEQ multiplex PCR assay. The table was pulled from immuneACCESS by TCRdb, which kept in-frame rearrangements only. Such tables lose some clones; where checked, under half of the loss comes from unresolved V genes, and the rest has no known cause. In all, the sample holds tens of thousands of clones, and 86% of those were seen once. The ten largest clones add up to 27% of the sample. Sequenced input: peripheral blood. These receptors were obtained from a man over 45 with active or convalescent COVID-19.

This chain uses TRBV11-3 with TRBJ1-5, with D perhaps matching TRBD1 (6 bases). The CDR3 is 15 amino acids. Germline values: CDR1 SGHNT, CDR2 YENEEA. V shed 6 bases and J shed 9 bases, with 21 bases lying between them. DNA for the CDR3: TGTGCCAGCAGTACGGGTGTCAGGGGTTTAGGGCCCCAGCATTTT. As protein: CASSTGVRGLGPQHF.

This clone came up once. The chain uses TRBV14 and TRBJ2-1; D call uncertain. The CDR3 is 14 amino acids. Germline loops: CDR1 SGHDN, CDR2 FVKESK. V was cut by 1 base and J by 5 bases, with 9 bases left in between. CDR3 residues: CASSQVGFHNEQFF. The CDR3 DNA reads TGTGCCAGCAGCCAAGTCGGGTTCCACAATGAGCAGTTCTTC.

A single count supports this clone. V is TRBV6-5 and J is TRBJ2-7; 10 nucleotides line up with TRBD1. The ends lost 4 bases at V and 4 bases at J; junction bases unmatched: 7. The length of the CDR3 is 15 residues. Looked up from germline, CDR1 is MNHEY and CDR2 is SVGAGI. The CDR3 bases are TGTGCCAGCAGTTCAGACAGGGGGCGCGGTTACGAGCAGTACTTC. Amino acid sequence: CASSSDRGRGYEQYF.

The chain couples TRBV9 to TRBJ2-1, with 8 bases identical to TRBD2. Germline CDR1 is SGDLS and CDR2 is YYNGEE. CDR3 length equals 21 residues. Unmatched junction bases numbered 20, after V lost 0 bases and J lost 3 bases. DNA for the CDR3: TGTGCCAGCAGCGTAGAGGCTAGCGGGTGGAGAGGTCCCTTAGGCTACAATGAGCAGTTCTTC. It encodes CASSVEASGWRGPLGYNEQFF.

This clone was recorded at least ten times. The rearrangement uses TRBV6-2 or TRBV6-3 and TRBJ1-6; 8 bases match TRBD1. Germline V gene sequence: CDR1 MNHEY, CDR2 SVGEGT. With 2 bases clipped from V and 3 bases from J, the junction kept 6 bases outside the gene matches. CDR3 length: 17 residues. The chain's CDR3 is CASSYEDRGIYNSPLHF. Here the CDR3 DNA reads TGTGCCAGCAGTTACGAAGACAGGGGCATCTATAATTCACCCCTCCACTTT.

The rearrangement uses TRBV19 and TRBJ2-7; D possibly corresponds to TRBD1 (7 bases). This CDR3 spans 14 amino acids. V was shortened by 7 bases and J by 4 bases, with 17 bases between the two germline ends. Germline loops: CDR1 LNHDA, CDR2 SQIVND (reference sequence). The CDR3: CASNSRDSPYEQYF. DNA for the CDR3: TGTGCCAGTAACTCGCGGGACAGTCCGTACGAGCAGTACTTC.

In the case of this clone: The germline gene is not matched at one end of the junction; a read error may be the cause. This sequence joins TRBV4-1 and TRBJ1-3; D remains ambiguous. This CDR3 has 14 residues. Germline V gene lookup returns CDR1 MGHRA and CDR2 YSYEKL. The CDR3 region has the DNA TGCGCCAGCAGCAAAGACACGGTAGAAAACACCATATATTTT. This gives the protein CASSKDTVENTIYF.

This clone was observed a single time. In DNA form, the CDR3 reads TGTGCCAGCATGGTAACCCGGGATTCACCCCTCCACTTT. Translating it yields CASMVTRDSPLHF. This chain joins TRBV27 and TRBJ1-6; D unresolved. CDR1 and CDR2 (germline): MNHEY, SMNVEV (reference sequence). V was cut by 7 bases and J by 8 bases, with 12 bases left in between. This CDR3 region has 13 residues.

This clone was found a few times. The chain recombines TRBV12-3 or TRBV12-4 with TRBJ1-3, with D hard to call. Trimming took off 2 bases at V and 4 bases at J, with 6 bases between the two ends. This CDR3 region has 13 residues. CDR3 nucleotide sequence: TGTGCCAGCAGTTTAAACTGGGGAAACACCATATATTTT. Translating it yields CASSLNWGNTIYF.

The J gene is TRBJ2-7, the V gene TRBV7-2, with TRBD2 identical over 11 bases. The germline V gene encodes CDR1 SGHTA and CDR2 FQGNSA. CDR3 length equals 17 residues. Trimming took 6 bases from V and 1 from J; bases not matched to a gene: 11. CDR3 protein: CASRSIISSGGSYEQYF. The CDR3 DNA reads as TGTGCCAGCAGGTCAATAATATCTAGCGGGGGGTCCTACGAGCAGTACTTC.

The gene calls are TRBV5-1 and TRBJ2-1, with 7 positions matching TRBD1. The V gene's germline CDR1 is SGHRS and CDR2 YFSETQ. This CDR3 contains 15 residues. V was pared by 4 bases and J by 6 bases, with 10 bases of the junction left unmatched. CDR3 nucleotide sequence: TGCGCCAGCAGCCTTGGGACAGCCCCGGGCAATGAGCAGTTCTTC. Amino acids: CASSLGTAPGNEQFF.

V is TRBV5-6 and J is TRBJ2-2; D is possibly TRBD2 (5 bases). Germline V lookup: CDR1 SGHDT, CDR2 YYEEEE. V lost 0 bases to trimming and J lost 6 bases, with 6 bases between them. This CDR3 is built from 13 residues. Here the CDR3 reads CASSLGRAGELFF. CDR3 nucleotide sequence: TGTGCCAGCAGCTTGGGGCGGGCCGGGGAGCTGTTTTTT.

This clone came up a few times. This chain joins TRBV19 and TRBJ2-5; a weak D match, TRBD1 (7 bases). Germline values: CDR1 LNHDA, CDR2 SQIVND (reference sequence). Trimming cost V 5 bases and J 5 bases, with 21 bases left between them. The CDR3 length is 16 residues. CDR3 nucleotides: TGTGCCAGTAGTCCAGGACAGGAGGGTAGTCGGGAGACCCAGTACTTC. This sequence encodes CASSPGQEGSRETQYF.

The V gene is TRBV14, the J gene TRBJ1-4; tentative D call: TRBD1 (5 bases). The CDR3 totals 13 residues. Germline V gives CDR1 SGHDN, CDR2 FVKESK. Deletions cut 4 bases from V and 8 bases from J, with 11 bases between. In nucleotides, the CDR3 is TGTGCCAGCAGCCCAACACAGGTCGAAAAACTGTTTTTT. This sequence encodes CASSPTQVEKLFF.

V gene TRBV9 combines with J gene TRBJ2-2; 7 bases match TRBD2. The CDR3 is 14 residues long. V shed 6 bases and J 7 bases; nucleotides not matched to a gene: 9. The germline gives CDR1 SGDLS, CDR2 YYNGEE. CDR3: CASTPPGGIGELFF. The CDR3 nucleotides are TGTGCCAGCACCCCCCCGGGGGGTATCGGGGAGCTGTTTTTT.

The V call is TRBV6-4, the J call TRBJ2-1, with 8 bases lining up with TRBD2. In germline, CDR1 is MRHNA, CDR2 SNTAGT. V lost 4 bases to trimming and J lost 3 bases; unmatched junction nucleotides: 5. The length of the CDR3 is 15 residues. CDR3 sequence reads: CASSVISGNYNEQFF. The CDR3 nucleotides read TGTGCCAGCAGTGTAATTAGCGGGAACTACAATGAGCAGTTCTTC.

The gene calls are TRBV3-1 (or the pseudogene TRBV3-2) and TRBJ2-1; TRBD2 aligns across 12 bases. The length of the CDR3 is 16 residues. Trimming took 1 base from V and 9 from J; bases not matched to a gene: 7. The V gene's germline CDR1 is LGHDT and CDR2 YNNKEL (reference sequence). DNA for the CDR3: TGTGCCAGCAGCCAAGTGAGACTAGCGGGAGACGGTGAGCAGTTCTTC. Encoded protein: CASSQVRLAGDGEQFF.

This chain links TRBV7-9 with TRBJ2-5; tentatively, D is TRBD1 (6 bases). V was cut by 5 bases and J by 3 bases, with 13 bases left in between. Germline V lookup: CDR1 SEHNR, CDR2 FQNEAQ (reference sequence). The CDR3 extends over 14 amino acids. The CDR3 sequence is CASSPRTAEETQYF. As DNA, the CDR3 is TGTGCCAGCAGCCCCCGGACAGCCGAAGAGACCCAGTACTTC.

This chain uses TRBV7-2 with TRBJ1-6; TRBD1 matches 7 bases. V trimming: 5 bases; J trimming: 11 bases; junction bases outside the gene matches: 9. The CDR3 is made up of 14 amino acids. Germline loops: CDR1 SGHTA, CDR2 FQGNSA. The DNA for the CDR3 is TGTGCCAGCAGCCTGACAGGGTCGTTACCACCCCTCCACTTT. Translation gives CASSLTGSLPPLHF.

The chain links TRBV5-1 to TRBJ1-1, with 10 bases matching TRBD1. Germline values: CDR1 SGHRS, CDR2 YFSETQ. This CDR3 has 15 residues. After removal of 5 bases from V and 1 base from J, the junction contained 5 bases not matched to a gene. The DNA for the CDR3 is TGCGCCAGCAGACGGGACAGGGGTGGGAACACTGAAGCTTTCTTT. It codes for CASRRDRGGNTEAFF.

J is TRBJ1-6 and V is TRBV2, with 7 bases aligning to TRBD1. CDR1 and CDR2 (germline): SNHLY, FYNNEI. V lost 7 bases to trimming and J lost 12 bases; unmatched junction nucleotides: 12. The CDR3 length is 14 residues. This CDR3 is CASNGVGGSLPLHF. The CDR3 region has the DNA TGTGCCAGCAACGGGGTAGGGGGCAGTTTACCCCTCCACTTT. The whole variable domain, filled in from reference TRBV2 and TRBJ1-6, reads EPEVTQTPSHQVTQMGQEVILRCVPISNHLYFYWYRQILGQKVEFLVSFYNNEISEKSEIFDDQFSVERPDGSNFTLKIRSTKLEDSAMYFCASNGVGGSLPLHFGNGTRLTVT.

The V and J genes are TRBV3-1 (or the pseudogene TRBV3-2) and TRBJ2-7; 7 nucleotides agree with TRBD2. The germline gives CDR1 LGHDT, CDR2 YNNKEL (reference sequence). Trimming removed 1 base from V and 2 bases from J; junction bases left unmatched: 5. The CDR3 is 15 amino acids. CDR3 region: CASSQASGVAYEQYF. The CDR3 DNA reads as TGTGCCAGCAGCCAAGCTAGCGGTGTTGCCTACGAGCAGTACTTC.

The chain has TRBV28 and TRBJ2-5; 7 bases are a match to TRBD2. The ends lost 6 bases at V and 5 bases at J; junction bases unmatched: 12. The CDR3 has 15 residues. The germline V gene has CDR1 MDHEN and CDR2 SYDVKM. CDR3: CASSPSSGREETQYF. Written as DNA, the CDR3 is TGTGCCAGCAGCCCGTCGTCGGGGAGGGAGGAGACCCAGTACTTC.

The rearrangement links TRBV5-4 to TRBJ2-1, with D perhaps matching TRBD2 (5 bases). Trimming left V 0 bases short and J 9 bases short, with 10 bases between. Germline V CDR1 and CDR2: SGHNT, YYREEE (reference sequence). The CDR3 has 13 amino acids. CDR3 DNA sequence: TGTGCCAGCAGCTTGGTAGAAGGAGGTGAGCAGTTCTTC. Its protein product is CASSLVEGGEQFF.